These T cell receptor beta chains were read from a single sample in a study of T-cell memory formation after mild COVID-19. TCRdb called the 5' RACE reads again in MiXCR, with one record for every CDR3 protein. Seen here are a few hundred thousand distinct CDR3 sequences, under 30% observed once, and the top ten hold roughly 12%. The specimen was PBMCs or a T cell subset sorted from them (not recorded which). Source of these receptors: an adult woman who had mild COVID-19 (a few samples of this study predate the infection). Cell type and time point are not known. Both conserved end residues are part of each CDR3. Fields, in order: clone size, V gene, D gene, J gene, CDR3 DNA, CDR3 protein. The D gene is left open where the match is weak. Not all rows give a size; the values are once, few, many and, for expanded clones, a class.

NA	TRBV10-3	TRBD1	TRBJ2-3	TGTGCCAGCCAACTTCCGGGACAGGGGAGCACAGATACGCAGTATTTT	CASQLPGQGSTDTQYF
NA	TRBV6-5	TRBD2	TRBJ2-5	TGTGCCAGCAGTTACTCGAGTAGCGGGAGGAAAGAGACCCAGTACTTC	CASSYSSSGRKETQYF
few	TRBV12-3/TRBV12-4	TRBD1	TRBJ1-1	TGTGCCAGCACCTGGACAGGGTCTCACACTGAAGCTTTCTTT	CASTWTGSHTEAFF
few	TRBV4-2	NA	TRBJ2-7	TGTGCCAGCAGCCAAGATGAAGGTGAGCAGTACTTC	CASSQDEGEQYF
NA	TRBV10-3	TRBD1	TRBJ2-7	TGTGCCATCAGATTGACAGGGAATTCCTACGAGCAGTACTTC	CAIRLTGNSYEQYF
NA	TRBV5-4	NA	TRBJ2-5	TGTGCCAGCAGCTTGGGCGGGGCAGGGGGACAAGAGACCCAGTACTTC	CASSLGGAGGQETQYF
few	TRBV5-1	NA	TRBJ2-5	TGCGCCAGCAGCCCCAGTGGGGGGCACCAAGAGACCCAGTACTTC	CASSPSGGHQETQYF
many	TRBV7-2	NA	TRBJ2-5	TGTGCCAGCAGCCCTCTCCGCAGTAAGACCCAGTACTTC	CASSPLRSKTQYF
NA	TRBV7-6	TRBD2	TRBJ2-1	TGTGCCAGCAGCCCGGGAGGTAGCGCCAACAATGAGCAGTTCTTC	CASSPGGSANNEQFF
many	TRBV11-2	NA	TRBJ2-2	TGTGCCAGCAGCCGACTGAACACCGGGGAGCTGTTTTTT	CASSRLNTGELFF
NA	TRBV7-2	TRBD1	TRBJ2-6	TGTGCCAGCAGCTTAGCCGGGACAGTTATGTCTGGGGCCAACGTCCTGACTTTC	CASSLAGTVMSGANVLTF
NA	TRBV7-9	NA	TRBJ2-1	TGTGCCAGCAGCTCACCGGGCCTTGGAGGGGAGCAGTTCTTC	CASSSPGLGGEQFF
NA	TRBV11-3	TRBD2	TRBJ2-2	TGTGCCAGCAGCCTTTGGCTAGCGGGAAACACCGGGGAGCTGTTTTTT	CASSLWLAGNTGELFF
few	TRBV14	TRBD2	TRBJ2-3	TGTGCCAGCAGCACACGGACTAGCGGGGGGGCCAATACGCAGTATTTT	CASSTRTSGGANTQYF
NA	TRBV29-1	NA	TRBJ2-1	TGCAGCGCTCTGGGGCCGGGGCTACTTGTCTTC	CSALGPGLLVF
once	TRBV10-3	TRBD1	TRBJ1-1	TGTGCCATCAGTGAGCCGGACAGGGGCACTGAAGCTTTCTTT	CAISEPDRGTEAFF
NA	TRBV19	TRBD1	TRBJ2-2	TGTGCCAGTAGCCCAAGCCAGACAGGGAGCGCCGGGGAGCTGTTTTTT	CASSPSQTGSAGELFF
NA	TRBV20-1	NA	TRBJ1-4	TGCAGTGCTAGCGAAACGGGACGTTCAGCGCAAAAACTGTTTTTT	CSASETGRSAQKLFF
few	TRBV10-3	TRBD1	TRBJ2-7	TGTGCCACCCTCCCTCGGACAGGGTCCTACGAGCAGTACTTC	CATLPRTGSYEQYF
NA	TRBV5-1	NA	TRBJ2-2	TGCGCCAGCAGCGACGCACTGAACACCGGGGAGCTGTTTTTT	CASSDALNTGELFF
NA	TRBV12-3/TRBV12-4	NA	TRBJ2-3	TGTGCCAGCAGCCCCGGTGTTTTTCGTGATGCGAAAGATACGCAGTATTTT	CASSPGVFRDAKDTQYF
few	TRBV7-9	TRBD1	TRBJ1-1	TGTGCCAGCAGCTTAGCGGGGGGACAGAATTTGGCTTTCTTT	CASSLAGGQNLAFF
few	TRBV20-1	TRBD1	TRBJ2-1	TGCAGTGCGACCTGGGACAGGGTTAGTAATGAGCAGTTCTTC	CSATWDRVSNEQFF
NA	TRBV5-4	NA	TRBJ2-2	TGTGCCAGCAGCTTGAGGCCGTCCCCCGGGGAGCTGTTTTTT	CASSLRPSPGELFF
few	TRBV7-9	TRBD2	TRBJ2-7	TGTGCCAGCAGCTCTGAAGCGGGGAGGGAGTCCTACGAGCAGTACTTC	CASSSEAGRESYEQYF
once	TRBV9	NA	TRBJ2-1	TGTGCCAGCAGCGTAGGCGCAGGGTGGAACAATGAGCAGTTCTTC	CASSVGAGWNNEQFF
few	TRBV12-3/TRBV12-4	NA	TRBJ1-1	TGTGCCAGCAGTGATGGACGGATGAACACTGAAGCTTTCTTT	CASSDGRMNTEAFF
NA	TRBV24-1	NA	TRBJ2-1	TGTGCCACCAGTCCCCGAGGGTTACCCTACAATGAGCAGTTCTTC	CATSPRGLPYNEQFF
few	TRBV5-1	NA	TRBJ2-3	TGCGCCAGCAGCCCTGGGATGGTAGCGAGGTTCACAGATACGCAGTATTTT	CASSPGMVARFTDTQYF
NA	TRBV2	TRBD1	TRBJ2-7	TGTGCCAGCAGGACGACAGGGATAGTCTACGAGCAGTACTTC	CASRTTGIVYEQYF
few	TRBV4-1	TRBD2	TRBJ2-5	TGCGCCAGCAGCCCCTCAGGTGGTATCGCTAGCGGGGGACAAGAGACCCAGTACTTC	CASSPSGGIASGGQETQYF
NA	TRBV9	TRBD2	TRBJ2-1	TGTGCCAGCAGCGTAGTGCGGGGGGGCCGTATCAGTGAGCAGTTCTTC	CASSVVRGGRISEQFF
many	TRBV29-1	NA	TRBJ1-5	TGCAGCGTTGGCGAATTCAATCAGCCCCAGCATTTT	CSVGEFNQPQHF
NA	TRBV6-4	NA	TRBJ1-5	TGTGCCAGCAGCCGCTTTGGGGGTCTCGATCAGCCCCAGCATTTT	CASSRFGGLDQPQHF
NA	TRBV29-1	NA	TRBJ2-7	TGCAGCGTTGCCAACGGATTGAGTGATGAGCAGTACTTC	CSVANGLSDEQYF
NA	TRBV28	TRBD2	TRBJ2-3	TGTGCCAGCAGTTTCGCCGGGGCTAGCGGAAGACAAGATACGCAGTATTTT	CASSFAGASGRQDTQYF
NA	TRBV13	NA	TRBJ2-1	TGTGCCAGCAGTACTGGCCCGGACCAGGCGAATGAGCAGTTCTTC	CASSTGPDQANEQFF
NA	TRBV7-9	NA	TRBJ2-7	TGTGCCAGCAGCCCCGGGACGCGATCCTACGAGCAGTACTTC	CASSPGTRSYEQYF
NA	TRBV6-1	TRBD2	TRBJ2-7	TGTGCCAGCAGTGCAGCGGGAGCCTCCTACGAGCAGTACTTC	CASSAAGASYEQYF
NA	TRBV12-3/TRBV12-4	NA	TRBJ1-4	TGTGCCAGCAGTTTTTGGCAGGGTCTTGTTAATGAAAAACTGTTTTTT	CASSFWQGLVNEKLFF
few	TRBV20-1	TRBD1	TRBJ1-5	TGCAGTGCTCCGGACAGGGAGTCTAATCAGCCCCAGCATTTT	CSAPDRESNQPQHF
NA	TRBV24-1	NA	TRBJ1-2	TGTGCCACCAGTGACCGAACACAGGGTGTCTATGGCTACACCTTC	CATSDRTQGVYGYTF
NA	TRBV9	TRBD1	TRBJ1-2	TGTGCCAGCAGCGGGGCAGGGGGCTACTATGGCTACACCTTC	CASSGAGGYYGYTF
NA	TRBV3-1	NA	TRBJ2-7	TGTGCCAGCAGTAAAGCCGTCCATGACGAGCAGTACTTC	CASSKAVHDEQYF
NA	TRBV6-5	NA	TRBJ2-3	TGTGCCAGCAGCCTCAAGGGGGGACAGTCGGGCACAGATACGCAGTATTTT	CASSLKGGQSGTDTQYF
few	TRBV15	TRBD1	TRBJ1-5	TGTGCCACCAGCAGAGATCGGGGGACAGGGGGCGGCAATCAGCCCCAGCATTTT	CATSRDRGTGGGNQPQHF
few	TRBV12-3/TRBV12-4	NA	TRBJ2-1	TGTGCCAGCAGCGGCGGCGGGTCCTACAATGAGCAGTTCTTC	CASSGGGSYNEQFF
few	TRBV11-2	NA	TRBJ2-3	TGTGCCAGCAGCCCAAGACTAACAGATACGCAGTATTTT	CASSPRLTDTQYF